Presented here are 29 T cell receptor delta chains from one specimen sequenced in a study of gamma-delta T cells after stem cell transplantation. TCRdb ran CATT on the RT-PCR reads. The table has about 3,200 delta-chain clones, 4.5% to 6% seen once. Sequencing was carried out using gamma-delta T cells. These TCRs come from a human donor. It is not recorded whose cells these are; they may come from a transplant donor.

In this sample, this clone turned up a few times. This DNA's translation and the protein TCRdb lists, from a much larger clone, do not match at residue 15, likely due to a read error; the protein shown is translated from the DNA. The chain is built from TRDV2 and TRDJ3, with 8 bases identical to TRDD3. Germline CDR1 is GEAIGNYY and CDR2 is EKD. This CDR3 is 19 amino acids long. The CDR3: CACDTTGGYSSWDTGQMFF. Here the CDR3 DNA reads TGTGCCTGTGACACCACTGGGGGCTATAGCTCCTGGGACACCGGACAGATGTTTTTC.

By frequency in the sample, this clone is medium-sized. A far larger clone lies a single base away; this is likely a read error. The CDR3 region is CACDTAGWGPTYADKLIF. CDR3 nucleotides: TGTGCCTGTGACACCGCTGGGTGGGGACCAACTTACGCCGATAAACTCATCTTT. This chain uses TRDV2 with TRDJ1, with D possibly TRDD3 on 5 matching bases. CDR3 length: 18 residues. Trimming shortened V by 0 bases and J by 3 bases, and 22 bases separated the two germline ends. Germline V gene sequence: CDR1 GEAIGNYY, CDR2 EKD.

As for this clone: The TCRdb protein, from a much larger clone, departs from this DNA's translation at residue 12, likely by read error; the protein shown derives from the DNA. This chain joins TRDV2 and TRDJ1; TRDD3 agrees at 12 bases. The CDR3 consists of 16 residues. From germline, CDR1 is GEAIGNYY and CDR2 EKD. The CDR3 region is CACESLGDTNTNKLIF. The CDR3 coding sequence is TGTGCCTGTGAGTCCCTGGGGGATACGAACACCAATAAACTCATCTTT.

This clone was seen more than once but under ten times. A far larger clone is a single base away, which makes a read error likely. The gene calls are TRDV2 and TRDJ1, with 9 nucleotides matching TRDD3. The CDR3 has 14 residues. Germline CDR1 GEAIGNYY, CDR2 EKD. CDR3: CARDFLGDRGKLIF. The CDR3 nucleotides are TGTGCCCGTGACTTTCTGGGGGATCGAGGTAAACTCATCTTT.

The chain employs TRDV2 and TRDJ1; 13 nucleotides agree with TRDD3. V shed 3 bases, J shed 0 bases, and the junction held 12 bases outside the gene matches. Germline-derived CDR1 and CDR2 are GEAIGNYY and EKD. There are 19 residues in the CDR3. As DNA, the CDR3 is TGTGCCTGTGACCCCGTACTGGGGGATACGGAGGGGCACACCGATAAACTCATCTTT. It translates to CACDPVLGDTEGHTDKLIF.

This clone was detected a few times. The amino acid sequence in TCRdb belongs to a much larger clone and departs from this DNA's translation at residue 4, likely a sequencing read error; the sequence shown is translated from the DNA. The CDR3, as DNA: TGTGCCTGTGGCACCGTAGTGGGGGGAGTTCGTGATAAACTCATCTTT. This sequence encodes CACGTVVGGVRDKLIF. The chain has TRDV2 and TRDJ1; weak D call: TRDD3 (6 bases). Per germline, CDR1 GEAIGNYY and CDR2 EKD. The CDR3 is made up of 16 amino acids.

This clone was recorded a few times. TCRdb records a much larger clone's protein for this DNA, with a difference at residue 5 that likely arises from a read error; the protein given is the translation of the DNA. The genes are TRDV2 and TRDJ1; 13 bases are a match to TRDD3. Germline CDR1 GEAIGNYY, CDR2 EKD. V gave up 3 bases and J gave up 0 bases; unmatched junction bases: 9. The CDR3 is made up of 18 amino acids. This CDR3 reads CACDAVSTGGYDTDKLIF. CDR3 sequence (DNA): TGTGCCTGTGACGCCGTTTCGACTGGGGGATACGACACCGATAAACTCATCTTT.

For this clone: Only one base separates this from a far larger clonotype, so it likely reflects a read error. Other DNA variants within this sample encode the same CDR3. The chain joins TRDV2 to TRDJ1; 12 bases map to TRDD3. Germline assignment: CDR1 GEAIGNYY and CDR2 EKD. The CDR3 runs 19 residues. V gave up 1 base and J gave up 1 base; unmatched junction bases: 12. Here the CDR3 reads CACDTLPGGYAEITDKLIF. The CDR3 DNA is TGTGCCTGTGACACTCTCCCTGGGGGATACGCTGAAATCACCGATAAACTCATCTTT.

This clone has more than one count but fewer than ten. This DNA's translation and the protein TCRdb lists, from a much larger clone, do not match at residue 7, likely due to a read error; the protein shown is translated from the DNA. The chain employs TRDV2 and TRDJ1, with 10 bases matching TRDD3. V dropped 6 bases and J dropped 4; count of bases not matched to a gene: 13. The CDR3 runs to 16 residues. Germline V lookup: CDR1 GEAIGNYY, CDR2 EKD. DNA of the CDR3: TGTGCCTGTTATTCGATTGCTGGGGGATATGTCGATAAACTCATCTTT. This sequence encodes CACYSIAGGYVDKLIF.

This clone is judged medium-sized. A far more abundant clone sits one base away, making this likely a read error. The sample has other DNA sequences that encode this CDR3 too. The chain couples TRDV2 to TRDJ1; D gene ambiguous. Germline V gives CDR1 GEAIGNYY, CDR2 EKD. This CDR3 is built from 15 residues. This CDR3 is CACDTLSGYTDKLIF. CDR3 bases: TGTGCCTGTGACACCCTATCCGGTTACACCGATAAACTCATCTTC.

For this clone: TCRdb pairs this DNA with a much larger clone's protein that differs at residue 9, likely a read error; the protein shown was translated from the DNA. The rearrangement links TRDV2 to TRDJ1; 7 nucleotides align to TRDD3. From germline, CDR1 is GEAIGNYY and CDR2 EKD. The CDR3 contains 17 residues. J gave up 6 bases and V 4 bases, and 19 bases lay outside the gene matches. The CDR3 is CACEGLRLRDTEHKLIF. The CDR3 nucleotides read TGTGCCTGTGAGGGACTACGTCTGAGGGATACAGAACATAAACTCATCTTT.

This clone has only a few counts. Possible read error: a much larger clone is one base away. Other DNA sequences in this specimen translate into the identical CDR3. The chain recombines TRDV2 with TRDJ1; TRDD3 matches at 10 bases. Germline values: CDR1 GEAIGNYY, CDR2 EKD. The trim removed 2 bases at V and 2 bases at J, leaving 22 bases unmatched. The CDR3 totals 21 residues. The CDR3 loop is CACDNLLPPNTGGSYTDKLIF. The CDR3 DNA reads TGTGCCTGTGACAATCTCCTACCCCCCAATACTGGGGGATCGTATACCGATAAACTCATCTTT.

This clone was detected only a few times. The protein TCRdb lists belongs to a much larger clone and differs from this DNA's translation at residue 14, which points to a read error; the protein shown is made from the DNA. J is TRDJ1 and V is TRDV2, with TRDD3 matching over 13 bases. There are 18 residues in the CDR3. The germline gives CDR1 GEAIGNYY, CDR2 EKD. The chain's CDR3 is CACDTLTGGYENTNKLIF. The CDR3 nucleotides read TGTGCCTGTGACACGCTGACTGGGGGATACGAGAACACCAATAAACTCATCTTT.

The table lists this clone with a few counts. A far larger clone is a single base away, which makes a read error likely. Other DNA sequences in the sample encode the same CDR3. This chain joins TRDV2 and TRDJ1, with 13 bases lining up with TRDD3. The CDR3 consists of 18 residues. From germline, CDR1 is GEAIGNYY and CDR2 EKD. The CDR3 region is CACDTILGDTYYTDKLIF. CDR3 DNA sequence: TGTGCCTGTGACACCATACTGGGGGATACGTATTACACTGATAAACTCATCTTT.

In this sample, this clone turned up a few times. It differs at one base from a far larger clone, so likely a read error. At the DNA level, this CDR3 is encoded by other sequences in the same sample as well. The J gene is TRDJ1, the V gene TRDV2; 11 bases fit TRDD3. The trim removed 6 bases at V and 4 bases at J, leaving 12 bases unmatched. The germline V gene encodes CDR1 GEAIGNYY and CDR2 EKD. This CDR3 contains 16 residues. CDR3 protein: CACYSITGGYVDKLIF. The CDR3 coding sequence is TGTGCCTGTTACTCGATTACTGGGGGATATGTCGATAAACTCATCTTT.

Ten or more counts support this clone. This likely traces to a read error, being one base from a far larger clone. The same CDR3 can be traced to other DNA sequences in this sample. This chain connects TRDV2 to TRDJ1; 8 bases are a match to TRDD3. CDR1 GEAIGNYY and CDR2 EKD come from the germline V gene. V gave up 1 base and J gave up 11 bases; unmatched junction bases: 8. This CDR3 contains 13 residues. The CDR3 region is CACDTWGIDKLIF. The CDR3 DNA reads TGTGCCTGTGACACTTGGGGGATCGACAAGCTCATCTTT.

This clone appeared a few times. TCRdb's protein, taken from a much larger clone, differs from this DNA's translation at residue 4, likely owing to a read error; the protein displayed comes from the DNA. The chain employs TRDV2 and TRDJ1; TRDD3 matches 13 bases. V lost 6 bases to trimming and J lost 5 bases; unmatched junction nucleotides: 8. The CDR3 length is 15 residues. From germline, CDR1 is GEAIGNYY and CDR2 EKD. The CDR3 region is CACNLLGDTNDKLIF. The CDR3, as DNA: TGTGCCTGTAACTTACTGGGGGATACGAATGATAAACTCATCTTT.

This clone has just a few counts. This is likely an artifact of a read error, given a far larger clone one base away. Different DNA sequences within this sample yield the same CDR3. The chain links TRDV2 to TRDJ1, with TRDD3 matching 11 bases. The germline V gene encodes CDR1 GEAIGNYY and CDR2 EKD. The CDR3 totals 25 residues. CDR3 residues: CACDTLNPPILGDKGPDRMTDKLIF. The CDR3 DNA reads TGTGCCTGCGACACCTTAAATCCTCCCATACTGGGGGATAAGGGACCAGACCGTATGACCGATAAACTCATCTTT.

Worth noting for this clone: A far larger clone is only one base removed, so a read error is likely. The sample contains more than one DNA sequence encoding this CDR3. The V call is TRDV2, the J call TRDJ1, with 9 bases aligning to TRDD3. The CDR3 consists of 19 residues. Germline V gene sequence: CDR1 GEAIGNYY, CDR2 EKD. CDR3 residues: CACDTVLGDTRRSENKLIF. CDR3 in DNA: TGTGCCTGTGACACGGTACTGGGGGACACCAGGAGGTCTGAGAATAAACTTATCTTT.

This clone was picked up a small number of times. A far bigger clonotype differs at one base, so this is likely a read error. The CDR3 loop is CACDTISTGGYHLYTDKLIF. Written as DNA, the CDR3 is TGTGCCTGTGACACGATCAGTACTGGGGGATACCACCTGTACACCGATAAACTCATCTTT. The J gene is TRDJ1, the V gene TRDV2; 12 positions match TRDD3. Germline assignment: CDR1 GEAIGNYY and CDR2 EKD. The CDR3 spans 20 residues. After removal of 1 base from V and 0 bases from J, the junction contained 14 bases not matched to a gene.

By share, this clone counts as medium-sized (0.01 to 0.1%). Other DNA sequences in this specimen translate into the identical CDR3. The chain links TRDV2 to TRDJ1; D uncertain. Per the germline V gene, CDR1 is GEAIGNYY and CDR2 is EKD. The V end lost 0 bases, the J end lost 2 bases, and 21 bases lay between the germline ends. The length of the CDR3 is 18 residues. The CDR3 reads CACDTVGAPSDFTDKLIF. CDR3 coding DNA: TGTGCCTGTGACACCGTAGGGGCGCCGTCTGATTTTACCGATAAACTCATCTTT.

This clone occurred a few times. The chain has TRDV2 and TRDJ1; 10 bases are shared with TRDD3. Unmatched junction bases numbered 10, after V lost 6 bases and J lost 7 bases. Germline lookup yields CDR1 GEAIGNYY and CDR2 EKD. The CDR3 is 14 residues long. Written as DNA, the CDR3 is TGTGCCTGTCTTCTACTGGGGGATCGAGGTAAACTCATCTTT. Amino acid sequence: CACLLLGDRGKLIF.

By sample share, this clone is hyperexpanded. Other DNA sequences of this sample code for an identical CDR3. This chain links TRDV2 with TRDJ1; D is uncertain. Trimming took 0 bases from V and 0 from J, leaving 10 bases between them. The CDR3 is 15 amino acids. In germline, CDR1 is GEAIGNYY, CDR2 EKD. The CDR3 DNA follows: TGTGCCTGTGACACCCTATCCGGTTACACCGATAAACTCATCTTT. Its translation is CACDTLSGYTDKLIF.

This clone was detected ten times or more. This may stem from a read error, because a much larger clone lies one nucleotide away. The CDR3 here is CACDTLFTGGYLCTDKLIF. CDR3 coding DNA: TGTGCCTGTGACACCCTATTTACTGGGGGATACTTGTGCACCGATAAACTCATCTTT. The chain uses TRDV2 and TRDJ1; TRDD3 matches at 12 bases. This CDR3 has 19 residues. Germline CDR1 GEAIGNYY, CDR2 EKD. J was trimmed by 1 base and V by 0 bases; bases with no gene match: 11.

By its share, this clone is medium-sized. The chain has TRDV2 and TRDJ1; 8 bases agree with TRDD3. This CDR3 is built from 18 residues. With V trimmed by 0 bases and J by 3 bases, 14 bases remained unmatched. Germline V gives CDR1 GEAIGNYY, CDR2 EKD. CDR3 coding DNA: TGTGCCTGTGACACCGTGGGGATACACCCCGTTGAAGCCGATAAACTCATCTTT. Its translation is CACDTVGIHPVEADKLIF.

In the case of this clone: The protein recorded in TCRdb matches a much larger clone and deviates from this DNA's translation at residue 3, suggesting a read error; the protein here is obtained by translating the DNA. V gene TRDV2 combines with J gene TRDJ1; D call uncertain. Germline V gene lookup returns CDR1 GEAIGNYY and CDR2 EKD. This CDR3 comprises 18 residues. CDR3 amino acids: CARDTLNIGAINTDKLIF. The CDR3 nucleotides read TGTGCCCGTGACACACTAAACATCGGGGCTATAAACACCGATAAACTCATCTTT.

In this sample, this clone turned up many times. A far larger clone is a single base away, which makes a read error likely. The chain joins TRDV2 to TRDJ3, with 8 bases identical to TRDD3. CDR1 and CDR2 from the germline V gene are GEAIGNYY and EKD. The CDR3 contains 19 residues. DNA of the CDR3: TGTGCCTGTGGCACCACTGGGGGCTATAGCTCCTGGGACACCCGACAGATGTTTTTC. It yields the protein CACGTTGGYSSWDTRQMFF.

By frequency in the sample, this clone is hyperexpanded (1% or more). Other nucleotide sequences in the sample specify the same CDR3. V and J are TRDV2 and TRDJ1; weak D call: TRDD3 (5 bases). Germline CDR1 reads GEAIGNYY; CDR2 reads EKD. CDR3 length equals 15 residues. V was pared by 1 base and J by 0 bases, with 11 bases between. CDR3 in DNA: TGTGCCTGTGACACAGTGGGGACGTACACCGATAAACTCATCTTT. Translated, it gives CACDTVGTYTDKLIF.

Turning to this clone: A far bigger clonotype differs at one base, so this is likely a read error. The same CDR3 arises from other DNA sequences in this sample as well. The chain employs TRDV2 and TRDJ1; D might be TRDD2 (5 bases). The CDR3 runs 15 residues. Germline V gene sequence: CDR1 GEAIGNYY, CDR2 EKD. V lost 0 bases and J lost 0, with 10 bases in between. The CDR3 DNA is TGTGCCTGTGACACCATAGGCCTTCACACCGATAAACTCATCTTT. This translates into CACDTIGLHTDKLIF.